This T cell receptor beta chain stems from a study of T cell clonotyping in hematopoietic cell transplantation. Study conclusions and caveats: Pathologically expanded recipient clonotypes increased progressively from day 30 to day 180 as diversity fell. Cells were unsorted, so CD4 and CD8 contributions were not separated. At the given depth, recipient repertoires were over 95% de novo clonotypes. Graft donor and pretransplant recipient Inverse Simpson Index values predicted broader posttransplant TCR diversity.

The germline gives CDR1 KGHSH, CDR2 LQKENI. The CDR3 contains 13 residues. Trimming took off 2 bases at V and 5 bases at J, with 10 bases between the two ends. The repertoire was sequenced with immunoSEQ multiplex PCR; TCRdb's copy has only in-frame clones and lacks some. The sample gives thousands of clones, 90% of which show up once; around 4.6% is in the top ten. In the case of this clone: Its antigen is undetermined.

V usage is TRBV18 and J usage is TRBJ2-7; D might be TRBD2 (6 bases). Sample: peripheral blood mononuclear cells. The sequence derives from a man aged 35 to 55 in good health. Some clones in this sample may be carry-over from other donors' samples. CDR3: CASSPWGDDEQYF. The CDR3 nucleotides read TGTGCCAGCTCACCATGGGGGGACGACGAGCAGTACTTC. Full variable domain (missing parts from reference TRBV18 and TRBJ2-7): NAGVMQNPRHLVRRRGQEARLRCSPMKGHSHVYWYRQLPEEGLKFMVYLQKENIIDESGMPKERFSAEFPKEGPSILRIQQVVRGDSAAYFCASSPWGDDEQYFGPGTRLTVT.